The clone carrying this TCR beta chain has ten or more counts. Antigen: not known. Described time point: newly diagnosed GD, antithyroid drugs for less than 3 months. With RNA extracted from PBMCs as input, the TCR library was made. The source of the sample is a study of regulatory T cells in long-lasting Graves disease. V lost 3 bases and J 0 bases, leaving 6 bases between the germline ends. The germline V gene has CDR1 ENHRY and CDR2 SYGVKD. There are 14 residues in the CDR3. Study-wide points: Since the sample size was small, accuracy may have been reduced. Newly diagnosed disease favored TRBV20-1 and TRBJ2-1 over persistent disease.

Both iRepertoire HTBI primers and Arm-PCR of CDR3 regions were used to build the TCR beta libraries. TCRdb re-called the multiplex PCR reads through MiXCR, storing one row per CDR3 protein. The sample carries about 320,000 distinct CDR3 sequences, under 20% recorded once. The sample was peripheral blood mononuclear cells (PBMCs), taken at new diagnosis, from a patient treated with antithyroid drugs. The rearrangement links TRBV10-3 to TRBJ2-4, with unresolved D. The sequence derives from a female donor with Graves disease. The CDR3 region is CAISEDPAKNIQYF. The CDR3 DNA is TGTGCCATCAGTGAAGATCCAGCCAAAAACATTCAGTACTTC.